The 28 T cell receptor beta chains reported below all come from one sample, sequenced in a study of CD4+ T cells in melanoma. The table came from immunoSEQ multiplex PCR; TCRdb's copy has only in-frame clones and leaves some out. Of around 5,400 clones listed, under 75% were seen once; the top ten hold about 20%. What was sequenced was cells from a culture (not recorded whether cultured in vitro). These TCRs come from a human donor with melanoma.

V and J are TRBV27 and TRBJ2-1; no reliable D call. There are 11 residues in the CDR3. CDR1 MNHEY and CDR2 SMNVEV come from the germline V gene (reference sequence). The germline V and J ends were trimmed by 5 bases and 4 bases, with 3 bases remaining between them. CDR3 amino acids: CASSVYNEQFF. The CDR3 nucleotides read TGTGCCAGCAGTGTTTACAATGAGCAGTTCTTC.

Remarks on this clone: Being one base from a much bigger clone, this may be a read error. Other DNA sequences in this specimen translate into the identical CDR3. The gene calls are TRBV5-1 and TRBJ2-7; TRBD1 aligns across 11 bases. V shed 3 bases, J shed 3 bases, and the junction held 2 bases outside the gene matches. The CDR3 length is 14 residues. Germline values: CDR1 SGHRS, CDR2 YFSETQ. The CDR3 reads CASSSGTGGYEQYF. The CDR3 DNA sequence: TGCGCCAGCAGCTCCGGGACAGGGGGCTACGAGCAGTACTTC.

J is TRBJ1-2 and V is TRBV7-3; tentative D call: TRBD1 (5 bases). The V end lost 2 bases, the J end lost 13 bases, and 17 bases lay between the germline ends. This CDR3 is built from 13 residues. Germline V gene data show CDR1 as SGHTA and CDR2 as FQGTGA. CDR3 loop: CASSLDDSTPLTF. For the CDR3, the DNA is TGTGCCAGCAGCTTAGACGACAGTACGCCGCTCACCTTC.

By share, this clone counts as medium-sized (0.01 to 0.1%). The genes are TRBV6-5 and TRBJ2-7; D remains ambiguous. The germline gives CDR1 MNHEY, CDR2 SVGAGI. CDR3 length: 12 amino acids. V dropped 8 bases and J dropped 1 base, with 9 bases sitting between them. This CDR3 is CASVTGSYEQYF. CDR3 nucleotide sequence: TGTGCCAGCGTAACGGGTTCCTACGAGCAGTACTTC.

V and J are TRBV7-9 and TRBJ2-5; weak D call: TRBD2 (7 bases). The CDR3 runs 18 residues. Trimming removed 1 base at V and 4 bases at J, with 22 bases between. Germline CDR1 and CDR2: SEHNR and FQNEAQ (reference sequence). Here the CDR3 reads CASSLGGGERVRRETQYF. CDR3 DNA: TGTGCCAGCAGCTTAGGAGGGGGGGAAAGAGTACGAAGAGAGACCCAGTACTTC.

The chain carries TRBV30 and TRBJ2-5; 13 positions match TRBD2. CDR1 is GTSNPN, CDR2 SVGIG, per germline (reference sequence). V was pared by 2 bases and J by 5 bases, with 8 bases of the junction left unmatched. The CDR3 sequence is 16 residues long. CDR3 bases: TGTGCCTGGAGTCTACTAGCGGGGGGGCCAGGGGAGACCCAGTACTTC. Translated, it gives CAWSLLAGGPGETQYF.

The V gene is TRBV27, the J gene TRBJ2-3; either TRBD1 or TRBD2 may fit D (5 bases each). The V end was cut by 5 bases, the J end by 6 bases, with 18 bases between. CDR3 length: 15 residues. The germline V gene has CDR1 MNHEY and CDR2 SMNVEV (reference sequence). Here the CDR3 reads CASSPSPGTRDTQYF. In DNA form, the CDR3 reads TGTGCCAGCAGTCCCTCCCCCGGGACGCGGGATACGCAGTATTTT.

This chain connects TRBV2 to TRBJ2-7, with D uncertain. This CDR3 spans 13 amino acids. Trimming pared 4 bases from V and 6 bases from J, leaving 13 bases between. Germline CDR1 and CDR2: SNHLY and FYNNEI. The CDR3 DNA is TGTGCCAGCAGTGTGGCGTCCTCGGGCGAGCAGTACTTC. Its protein is CASSVASSGEQYF.

The chain has TRBV6-5 and TRBJ1-3; 7 nucleotides agree with TRBD1. The ends lost 6 bases at V and 0 bases at J; junction bases unmatched: 2. Germline lookup yields CDR1 MNHEY and CDR2 SVGAGI. This CDR3 spans 14 amino acids. The CDR3 DNA reads TGTGCCAGCAGCAGGGGGTTCTCTGGAAACACCATATATTTT. Translation gives CASSRGFSGNTIYF.

This rearrangement joins TRBV5-8 to TRBJ1-3; 7 nucleotides align to TRBD1. V lost 4 bases and J lost 8; bases outside the gene matches: 21. This CDR3 has 18 amino acids. Germline V CDR1 and CDR2: SGHTS, YDEGEE. The CDR3 region has the DNA TGTGCCAGCAGCGCGACAGGGATGTTGGTTTTTTCGTTGGACACCATATATTTT. Translated: CASSATGMLVFSLDTIYF.

Relative to its sample, this clone is medium-sized. This chain connects TRBV28 to TRBJ1-2; D gene uncertain. Trimming pared 2 bases from V and 7 bases from J, leaving 11 bases between. Germline CDR1 and CDR2: MDHEN and SYDVKM. This CDR3 spans 13 amino acids. CDR3 amino acids: CASSLRGLGGYTF. DNA of the CDR3: TGTGCCAGCAGTTTAAGAGGGTTAGGTGGCTACACCTTC.

The CDR3 coding sequence is TGTGCCAGCAGCCAAGAGTTAACAGATACGCAGTATTTT. Translation gives CASSQELTDTQYF. V gene TRBV14 combines with J gene TRBJ2-3; no definite D call. The CDR3 has 13 residues. V was clipped by 0 bases and J by 3 bases, with 4 bases between them. Germline-derived CDR1 and CDR2 are SGHDN and FVKESK.

The gene calls are TRBV2 and TRBJ2-7; D possibly corresponds to TRBD1 (6 bases). V shed 6 bases and J shed 0 bases, with 12 bases lying between them. Per germline, CDR1 SNHLY and CDR2 FYNNEI. The CDR3 runs 14 residues. The CDR3 is CASSRTANSYEQYF. CDR3 nucleotides: TGTGCCAGCAGCAGGACAGCCAACTCCTACGAGCAGTACTTC.

The chain recombines TRBV29-1 with TRBJ2-5, with 8 bases that match TRBD1. Trimming at V came to 7 bases and at J to 1 base, leaving 5 bases not matched to a gene. This CDR3 comprises 13 residues. Per germline, CDR1 SQVTM and CDR2 ANQGSEA. CDR3 amino acids: CSATTGAQETQYF. In DNA, the CDR3 is TGCAGCGCGACGACAGGGGCCCAAGAGACCCAGTACTTC.

This clone has more than one count but fewer than ten. Its ends do not fully match the called genes, so a read error is possible. The rearrangement joins TRBV13 to TRBJ2-7, with 7 bases aligning to TRBD1. CDR1 PRHDT and CDR2 FYEKMQ come from the germline V gene (reference sequence). The CDR3 loop spans 15 amino acids. CDR3 coding DNA: TGTGCCAGCAGTTTAGGGAGACAGGGCCCCTACGAGCAGTACTTC. It is translated as CASSLGRQGPYEQYF.

This chain links TRBV20-1 with TRBJ2-7, with TRBD1 as a possible D gene (5 bases). The germline V gene encodes CDR1 DFQATT and CDR2 SNEGSKA (reference sequence). The length of the CDR3 is 11 residues. Trimming stripped 4 bases from V and 4 bases from J, with 8 bases between. The CDR3 spells CSATTGYEQYF. The CDR3 DNA reads TGCAGTGCTACCACAGGTTACGAGCAGTACTTC.

CDR3 coding DNA: TGTGCCAGCAGCTTGAATCAGGGGCGCCCTGAAGCTTTCTTT. Translated, it gives CASSLNQGRPEAFF. The V and J genes are TRBV5-5 and TRBJ1-1; TRBD1 is a possible D gene (6 bases). The CDR3 is 14 residues long. V was clipped by 1 base and J by 6 bases, with 13 bases between them. CDR1 SGHKS and CDR2 YYEKEE come from the germline V gene (reference sequence).

This clone was observed once. This chain links TRBV28 with TRBJ2-2; no clear D. V lost 6 bases and J lost 8, with 10 bases in between. The germline V gene encodes CDR1 MDHEN and CDR2 SYDVKM. The CDR3 extends over 12 amino acids. This CDR3 is CASSLMTGELFF. The CDR3 nucleotides are TGTGCCAGCAGCTTAATGACAGGGGAGCTGTTTTTT.

The chain has TRBV2 and TRBJ2-7; maybe TRBD1 (6 bases). CDR3 length equals 12 residues. Germline assignment: CDR1 SNHLY and CDR2 FYNNEI. The ends were cut back, 5 bases at V and 6 bases at J, with 11 bases in the middle. Here the CDR3 DNA reads TGTGCCAGCAGTCTAACAGGGCCCGAGCAGTACTTC. It translates to CASSLTGPEQYF.

The rearrangement uses TRBV3-1 (or the pseudogene TRBV3-2) and TRBJ1-4; D gene uncertain. The V gene's germline CDR1 is LGHDT and CDR2 YNNKEL (reference sequence). Deletions cut 0 bases from V and 10 bases from J, with 9 bases between. This CDR3 is built from 13 residues. CDR3 sequence reads: CASSQEGRRKLFF. In DNA form, the CDR3 reads TGTGCCAGCAGCCAAGAGGGGAGGAGAAAACTGTTTTTT.

In its sample, this clone ranks as medium-sized (0.01 to 0.1%). The chain has TRBV11-2 and TRBJ2-3; D is undetermined. CDR3 length: 14 residues. Trimming took off 0 bases at V and 2 bases at J, with 6 bases between the two ends. Germline V gene data show CDR1 as SGHAT and CDR2 as FQNNGV. The DNA of the CDR3 is TGTGCCAGCAGCTTAGACTATTACACAGATACGCAGTATTTT. Its translation is CASSLDYYTDTQYF.

A few counts support this clone. The V call is TRBV30, the J call TRBJ2-7; TRBD1 agrees at 8 bases. V shed 4 bases, J shed 3 bases, and the junction held 5 bases outside the gene matches. Looked up from germline, CDR1 is GTSNPN and CDR2 is SVGIG (reference sequence). The CDR3 loop spans 13 amino acids. The CDR3: CAWTRQGIYEQYF. The CDR3 DNA follows: TGTGCCTGGACCCGACAGGGGATCTACGAGCAGTACTTC.

The chain carries TRBV10-2 and TRBJ1-1; the D is unclear. The V end was cut by 6 bases, the J end by 0 bases, with 11 bases between. Germline V gene sequence: CDR1 WSHSY, CDR2 SAAADI. The CDR3 consists of 14 residues. The CDR3 here is CASREGALNTEAFF. The CDR3 nucleotides read TGCGCCAGCAGGGAAGGCGCTCTGAACACTGAAGCTTTCTTT.

The rearrangement links TRBV9 to TRBJ2-3; the D is unclear. Trimming left V 0 bases short and J 3 bases short, with 5 bases between. Germline V lookup: CDR1 SGDLS, CDR2 YYNGEE. This CDR3 has 13 amino acids. CDR3 in amino acids: CASSVAGTDTQYF. In nucleotides, the CDR3 is TGTGCCAGCAGCGTAGCCGGGACAGATACGCAGTATTTT.

The chain is built from TRBV4-3 and TRBJ2-7; 8 bases align to TRBD1. This CDR3 is built from 15 residues. CDR1 and CDR2 from the germline V gene are LGHNA and YSLEER. V was clipped by 1 base and J by 4 bases; unmatched bases: 6. This CDR3 is CASSQAQGASYEQYF. Here the CDR3 DNA reads TGCGCCAGCAGCCAAGCGCAGGGGGCGAGTTACGAGCAGTACTTC.

The rearrangement joins TRBV7-9 to TRBJ1-2; D possibly corresponds to TRBD1 (6 bases). Germline V CDR1 and CDR2: SEHNR, FQNEAQ (reference sequence). The V end was cut by 1 base, the J end by 0 bases, with 18 bases between. This CDR3 contains 18 residues. The CDR3 loop reads CASSLGLRTDRTNYGYTF. The CDR3 bases are TGTGCCAGCAGCTTAGGGTTACGGACAGATCGAACTAACTATGGCTACACCTTC.

By frequency in the sample, this clone is medium-sized. The same CDR3 arises from other DNA sequences in this sample as well. The CDR3 region has the DNA TGTGCCTGGACGGGACAGGGTTACGAGCAGTACTTC. Its translation is CAWTGQGYEQYF. The chain couples TRBV30 to TRBJ2-7; 9 bases fit TRBD1. CDR3 length: 12 residues. CDR1 and CDR2 from the germline V gene are GTSNPN and SVGIG (reference sequence). V was pared by 4 bases and J by 4 bases, with 2 bases of the junction left unmatched.

The chain couples TRBV7-8 to TRBJ1-4; TRBD1 might be the D (5 bases). This CDR3 region has 17 residues. CDR1 is SGHVS and CDR2 is FQNEAQ in the germline V gene. V dropped 6 bases and J dropped 4 bases, with 21 bases sitting between them. The CDR3 DNA is TGTGCCAGCAGGGGCTCGGGCGGCTTCGGGGGTAATGAAAAACTGTTTTTT. This sequence encodes CASRGSGGFGGNEKLFF.